This T cell receptor beta chain was sequenced in a study of metastatic and nonmetastatic thyroid tumors. The wider study: A comparison of repertoires was made across blood and tumor or nodule tissue from malignant and benign thyroid patients. Study results and caveats: Compared with benign nodules, malignant thyroid tumors were reported to have significantly higher TCR beta diversity in both blood and tumor.

Germline CDR1 reads SGHNT; CDR2 reads YENEEA. V lost 3 bases to trimming and J lost 0 bases, with 9 bases between them. The CDR3 loop spans 14 amino acids. Per the study methods: The study built a papillary thyroid cancer distant-metastasis classifier from CDR3 differences across clinicopathological groups. MiXCR re-clonotyped the PCR reads for TCRdb. What appears here as the V and J calls and clone size reflects TCRdb's work, not the paper's. The table lists 25,000 to 35,000 clones, 25% to 30% of them singletons. As for this clone: The antigen is not known.

Every patient underwent thyroid surgery untreated. The V gene is TRBV11-3, the J gene TRBJ2-7; D may be TRBD1 (6 bases). The sequence was collected from a female donor with papillary thyroid cancer or a benign thyroid nodule (not recorded which). Some clones in this sample may be carry-over from other donors' samples. Sequences were obtained from blood. CDR3 nucleotides: TGTGCCAGCAGCTTCAGGGGAACCTCCTACGAGCAGTACTTC. Translation: CASSFRGTSYEQYF. Full variable domain (remainder filled in from reference TRBV11-3 and TRBJ2-7): EAGVVQSPRYKIIEKKQPVAFWCNPISGHNTLYWYLQNLGQGPELLIRYENEEAVDDSQLPKDRFSAERLKGVDSTLKIQPAELGDSAVYLCASSFRGTSYEQYFGPGTRLTVT.